This is a list of T cell receptor beta chains from one sample in a study of blood T cell repertoires in COVID-19. Repertoires were generated with immunoSEQ multiplex PCR, while TCRdb's copy carries only in-frame clones and drops some. The sample comprises about 440,000 clones, roughly 87% of which are singletons, and about 0.6% rests with the top ten. Sequenced material: PBMCs or T cells enriched from blood (not recorded which). The receptor source for this set is a man in his late teens or twenties who had recovered from COVID-19. CDR3s leave out the opening cysteine and the closing phenylalanine or tryptophan. The order of the fields is J gene, V gene, CDR3 length, clone size, CDR3 protein. Clone size is shown for a subset of rows, as once, few, many or a class of expanded clone.

TRBJ2-7,TRBV27,12,-,ASSLGGGRVEQY
TRBJ1-2,TRBV19,13,-,ASSFQGQGSYGYT
TRBJ2-2,TRBV4-2,14,-,ASSQGIGANTGELF
TRBJ1-6,TRBV27,13,-,ASSLLGTGDSPLH
TRBJ2-2,TRBV9,13,-,ASSYSGANTGELF
TRBJ2-7,TRBV5-4,13,-,ASSPGQGRAYEQY
TRBJ1-2,TRBV7-9,12,-,ASSLLGANYGYT
TRBJ2-7,TRBV11-3,11,-,ASFRDRVPEQY
TRBJ2-7,TRBV11-2,13,-,ASSLDRGKGYEQY
TRBJ1-2,TRBV5-6,11,-,ASRVVGARGYT
TRBJ2-6,TRBV23-1,15,-,ASSQGQESSGANVLT
TRBJ1-6,TRBV27,14,-,ASCRLSQGAHSPLH
TRBJ1-2,TRBV10-1,12,-,ARPDWDSNYGYT
TRBJ1-5,TRBV24-1,14,-,ATSEGGTGNNQPQH
TRBJ2-2,TRBV19,13,once,ASSIGQGGTGELF
TRBJ1-6,TRBV2,13,once,ASSEGGDYNSPLH
TRBJ1-6,TRBV28,12,-,ASSLTGGESPLH
TRBJ2-5,TRBV2,14,-,ASSEQGGGALETQY
TRBJ1-3,TRBV18,12,once,ASSPGVSGNTIY
TRBJ2-5,TRBV9,13,-,ASSVGGGAQETQY
TRBJ2-1,TRBV5-4,13,-,ASSFDRGSYNEQF
TRBJ1-5,TRBV4-1,13,once,ASSQWSDSNQPQH
TRBJ2-3,TRBV2,12,-,ASSEWQGAYTQY
TRBJ2-3,TRBV4-1,18,once,ASSPHSSGGALFGTDTQY
TRBJ2-3,TRBV4-1,16,many,ASSQVIVTGRYEDTQY
TRBJ2-1,TRBV5-1,12,once,ASSLQGRVDEQF
TRBJ1-2,TRBV6-1,12,-,ASSESVTNYGYT
TRBJ2-7,TRBV5-1,13,-,ASSAQTGGYYEQY
TRBJ1-4,TRBV28,12,few,ASCPGQLNEKLF
TRBJ1-1,TRBV15,15,-,ATSRDFRDRSGTEAF
TRBJ1-1,TRBV11-2,11,-,ASTQAKNTEAF
TRBJ2-2,TRBV5-1,13,-,ASSVSGGNTGELF
TRBJ2-1,TRBV7-9,12,-,ASSLQRENDEQF
TRBJ1-5,TRBV16,14,few,ASSGLTGEGNQPQH
TRBJ1-6,TRBV27,13,-,ASRREQVMDSPLH
TRBJ1-6,TRBV3-1/TRBV3-2,14,-,ASTDGGESNNSPLH
TRBJ1-3,TRBV4-1,14,few,ASSHITGGPGNTIY
TRBJ1-3,TRBV19,13,-,ASTDNRGFVNTIY
TRBJ1-4,TRBV10-1,12,-,ASLRGETNEKLF
TRBJ1-5,TRBV19,13,-,ASSTAAYSNQPQH
TRBJ1-3,TRBV4-1,13,-,ASSPLRGGGNTIY
TRBJ2-1,TRBV9,11,-,ASSAVAGSEQF
TRBJ2-7,TRBV10-2,13,-,ASSESSGGGYEQY
TRBJ2-7,TRBV19,13,-,ASSMAAGGSYEQY
TRBJ2-7,TRBV5-8,11,-,AIDRDISYEQY
TRBJ1-1,TRBV10-1,12,-,ASSRAGRSPEAF
TRBJ1-5,TRBV2,11,-,ARGQGYNQPQH
TRBJ1-3,TRBV19,11,-,ASRQGAGNTIY
TRBJ2-7,TRBV6-5,11,-,ATLAGVSYEQY
TRBJ1-6,TRBV27,13,-,ASSPSTGGESPLH
TRBJ2-7,TRBV15,14,once,ATSRELPGNINEQY
TRBJ1-4,TRBV4-1,13,-,ASTQNGAGNEKLF
TRBJ1-1,TRBV14,12,-,ASSPFQGAVEAF